This entry features one T cell receptor beta chain sequence. Its antigen is not identified. The V gene's germline CDR1 is SGHTA and CDR2 FQGNSA. This CDR3 comprises 15 residues. V was pared by 5 bases and J by 5 bases, with 6 bases of the junction left unmatched. The sample originates from a study of OX40 agonist ivuxolimab in advanced cancers. Study-wide context: Participants, 70% to 90% male, averaged approximately 56 years of age, ranging from 23 to 79. Three partial responders included one hepatocellular carcinoma patient and two cutaneous melanoma patients. The study, taken as a whole, reports: There were, on average, more expanded clones in CD8+ T cells than in CD4+.

Measured with immunoSEQ multiplex PCR; TCRdb has only the in-frame clones, and not every one. The table has about 47,000 clones, around four fifths seen once. The sample in question was CD4+ or CD8+ T cells sorted from blood, obtained in a trial of the OX40 agonist ivuxolimab. The V and J genes are TRBV7-2 and TRBJ2-1; 10 bases fit TRBD1. This clonotype was sampled from an adult with an advanced solid tumor such as melanoma, head and neck, liver or kidney cancer. The CDR3 sequence: CASSPRDRGDNEQFF. Written as DNA, the CDR3 is TGTGCCAGCAGCCCCCGGGACAGGGGAGACAATGAGCAGTTCTTC.